This T cell receptor beta chain stems from a study of CD8 T cells in ankylosing spondylitis. The CDR3 spans 14 residues. V dropped 0 bases and J dropped 4 bases, with 7 bases sitting between them. The germline V gene has CDR1 LNHNV and CDR2 YYDKDF (reference sequence). This clonotype has more than one count but fewer than ten. Its antigen is currently unknown. TCRdb passed the 5' RACE reads through MiXCR, listing each CDR3 protein once. The sample has nearly 350,000 distinct CDR3 sequences, roughly 14% seen once. Study findings and constraints: Researchers reportedly found disease-linked clones significantly enriched in matched ankylosing spondylitis synovial fluid.

The chain is built from TRBV15 and TRBJ1-5; no reliable D call. The TCR sequence derives from a male donor with ankylosing spondylitis or in good health (not recorded which). Sequencing was carried out using blood, either unsorted or a sorted T cell fraction (not recorded which). CDR3 DNA sequence: TGTGCCACCAGCAGAGATCGACCTAATCAGCCCCAGCATTTT. Translation gives CATSRDRPNQPQHF. Full variable domain (outside the CDR3, taken from reference TRBV15 and TRBJ1-5): DAMVIQNPRYQVTQFGKPVTLSCSQTLNHNVMYWYQQKSSQAPKLLFHYYDKDFNNEADTPDNFQSRRPNTSFCFLDIRSPGLGDTAMYLCATSRDRPNQPQHFGDGTRLSIL.